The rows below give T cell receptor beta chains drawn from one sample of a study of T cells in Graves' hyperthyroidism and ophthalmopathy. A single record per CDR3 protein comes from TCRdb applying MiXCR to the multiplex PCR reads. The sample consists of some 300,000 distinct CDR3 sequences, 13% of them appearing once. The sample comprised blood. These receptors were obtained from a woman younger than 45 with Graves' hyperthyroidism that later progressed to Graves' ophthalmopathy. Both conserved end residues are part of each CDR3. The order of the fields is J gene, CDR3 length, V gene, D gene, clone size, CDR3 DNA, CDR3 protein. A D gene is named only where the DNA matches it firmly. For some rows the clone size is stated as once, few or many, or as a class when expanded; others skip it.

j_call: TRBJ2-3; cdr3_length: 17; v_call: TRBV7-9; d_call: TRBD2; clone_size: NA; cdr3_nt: TGTGCCAGCAGCTCGGGACTAGCGGGAGGCAGCACAGATACGCAGTATTTT; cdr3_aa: CASSSGLAGGSTDTQYF
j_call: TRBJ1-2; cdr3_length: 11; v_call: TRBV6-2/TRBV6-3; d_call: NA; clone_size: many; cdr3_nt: TGTGCCAGCCAGGATGGCTATGGCTACACCTTC; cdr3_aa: CASQDGYGYTF
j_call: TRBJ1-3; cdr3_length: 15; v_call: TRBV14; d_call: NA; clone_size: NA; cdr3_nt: TGTGCCAGCAGCCCGGGGATCCGCTCTGGAGACACCATATATTTT; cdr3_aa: CASSPGIRSGDTIYF
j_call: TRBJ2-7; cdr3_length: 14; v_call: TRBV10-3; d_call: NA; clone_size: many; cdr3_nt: TGTGCCATCAGGAGTGGGCGGGACGACTACGAGCAGTACTTC; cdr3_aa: CAIRSGRDDYEQYF
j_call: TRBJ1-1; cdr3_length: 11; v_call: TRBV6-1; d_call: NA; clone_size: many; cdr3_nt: TGTGCCACCGTACGGAACACTGAAGCTTTCTTT; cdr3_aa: CATVRNTEAFF
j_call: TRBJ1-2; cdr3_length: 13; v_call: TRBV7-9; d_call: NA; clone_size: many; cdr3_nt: TGTGCCAGCAACTTAGGAGCGGACTATGGCTACACCTTC; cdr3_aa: CASNLGADYGYTF
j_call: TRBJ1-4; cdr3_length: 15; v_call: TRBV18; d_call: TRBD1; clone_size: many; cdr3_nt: TGTGCCAGCTCACCACGAAGGCAGGGGGATGAAAAACTGTTTTTT; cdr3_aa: CASSPRRQGDEKLFF
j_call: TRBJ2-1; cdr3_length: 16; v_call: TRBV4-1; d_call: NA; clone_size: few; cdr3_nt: TGCGCCAGCAGCCAAGTAGCTTGGGACCTCGGGGGTGAGCAGTTCTTC; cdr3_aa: CASSQVAWDLGGEQFF
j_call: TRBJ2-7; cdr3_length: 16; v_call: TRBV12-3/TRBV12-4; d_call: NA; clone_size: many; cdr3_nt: TGTGCCAGCAGTTTAGCTCGAGGAGACAGCTCCTACGAGCAGTACTTC; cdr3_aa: CASSLARGDSSYEQYF
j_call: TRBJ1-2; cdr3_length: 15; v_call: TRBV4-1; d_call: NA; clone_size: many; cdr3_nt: TGCGCCAGCAGCCAAGCCTCGGGGGTTGTCTATGGCTACACCTTC; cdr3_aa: CASSQASGVVYGYTF
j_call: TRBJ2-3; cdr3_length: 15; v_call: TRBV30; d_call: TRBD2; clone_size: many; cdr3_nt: TGTGCCTGGCAGACTAGCGGGAGGATCCCAGATACGCAGTATTTT; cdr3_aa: CAWQTSGRIPDTQYF
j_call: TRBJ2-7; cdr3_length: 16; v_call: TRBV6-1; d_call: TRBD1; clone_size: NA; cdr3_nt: TGTGCCAGCACCACCTCTCCTGGGACAGGGGATTTCATGCAGTACTTC; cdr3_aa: CASTTSPGTGDFMQYF
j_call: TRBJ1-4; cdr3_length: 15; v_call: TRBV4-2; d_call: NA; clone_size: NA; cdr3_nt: TGTGCCAGCAGCCAAGAATGGGGGGCGGATGAAAAACTGTTTTTT; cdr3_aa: CASSQEWGADEKLFF
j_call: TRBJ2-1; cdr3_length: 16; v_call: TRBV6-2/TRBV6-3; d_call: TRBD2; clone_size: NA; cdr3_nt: TGTGCCAGCAGTGGGACTAGCGGGAGGGATTACAATGAGCAGTTCTTC; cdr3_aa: CASSGTSGRDYNEQFF
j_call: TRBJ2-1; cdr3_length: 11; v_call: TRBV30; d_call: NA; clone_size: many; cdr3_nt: TGTGCCTGGAGCAGGAACAATGAGCAGTTCTTC; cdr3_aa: CAWSRNNEQFF
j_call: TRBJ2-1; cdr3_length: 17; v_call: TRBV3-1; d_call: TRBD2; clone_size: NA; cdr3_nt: TGTGCCAGCAGCCAAGTCTTGAATAGCGGGATGGGCAATGAGCAGTTCTTC; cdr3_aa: CASSQVLNSGMGNEQFF
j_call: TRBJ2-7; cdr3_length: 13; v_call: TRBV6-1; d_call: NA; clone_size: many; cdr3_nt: TGTGCCAGCAGAGTAGAGGCCACCTACGAGCAGTACTTC; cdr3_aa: CASRVEATYEQYF
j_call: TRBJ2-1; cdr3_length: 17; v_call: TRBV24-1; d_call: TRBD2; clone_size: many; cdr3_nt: TGTGCCACCAGTGATTACCCTAGCGGGGGGACCTACAATGAGCAGTTCTTC; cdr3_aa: CATSDYPSGGTYNEQFF
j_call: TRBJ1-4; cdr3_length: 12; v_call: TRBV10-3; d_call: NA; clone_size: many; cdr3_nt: TGTGCCATCAGCGGGACCGCTGAAAAACTGTTTTTT; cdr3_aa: CAISGTAEKLFF
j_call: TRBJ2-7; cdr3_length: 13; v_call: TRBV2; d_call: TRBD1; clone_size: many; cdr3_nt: TGTGCCATCCGGACAGGGATGAGAGGCGAGCAGTACTTC; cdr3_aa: CAIRTGMRGEQYF
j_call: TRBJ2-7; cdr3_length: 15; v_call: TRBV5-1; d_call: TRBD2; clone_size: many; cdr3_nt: TGCGCCAGCAGATCACCCGGACCGGGAGGTGACGAGCAGTACTTC; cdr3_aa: CASRSPGPGGDEQYF
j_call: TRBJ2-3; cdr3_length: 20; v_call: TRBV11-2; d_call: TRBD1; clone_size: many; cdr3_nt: TGTGCCAGCAGCTTAGAAGCACAGGGGTCATTGGGCCGGGGCACAGATACGCAGTATTTT; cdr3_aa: CASSLEAQGSLGRGTDTQYF
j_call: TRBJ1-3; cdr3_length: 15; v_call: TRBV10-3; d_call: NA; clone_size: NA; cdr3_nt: TGTGCCATCAGTGAGTCGGGGGATACTGGAAACACCATATATTTT; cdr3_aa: CAISESGDTGNTIYF
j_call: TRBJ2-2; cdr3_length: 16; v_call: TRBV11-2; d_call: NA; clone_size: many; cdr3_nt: TGTGCCAGCAGCACACGACAGGGACTGAACACCGGGGAGCTGTTTTTT; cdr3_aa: CASSTRQGLNTGELFF
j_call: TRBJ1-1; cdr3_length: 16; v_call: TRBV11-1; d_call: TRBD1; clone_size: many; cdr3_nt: TGTGCCAGCAGCTTAGCGCCGACAGGGAATTCCACTGAAGCTTTCTTT; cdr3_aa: CASSLAPTGNSTEAFF
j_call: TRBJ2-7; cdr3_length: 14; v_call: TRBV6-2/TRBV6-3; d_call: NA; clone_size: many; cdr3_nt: TGTGCCAGCAGTGACCCAGGACTGATCTACGAGCAGTACTTC; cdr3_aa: CASSDPGLIYEQYF
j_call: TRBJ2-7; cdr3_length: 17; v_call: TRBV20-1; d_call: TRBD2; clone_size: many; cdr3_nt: TGCAGTGCTAGAGATCTCCCCACCGAAGCGGGACCTTACGAGCAGTACTTC; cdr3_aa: CSARDLPTEAGPYEQYF
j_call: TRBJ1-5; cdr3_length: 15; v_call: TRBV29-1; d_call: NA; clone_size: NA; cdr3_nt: TGCAGCGTTGTGGTGGAGACAGAAGAGGGGCAGCCCCAGCATTTT; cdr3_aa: CSVVVETEEGQPQHF
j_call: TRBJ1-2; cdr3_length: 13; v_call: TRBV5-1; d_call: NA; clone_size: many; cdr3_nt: TGCGCCAGCAGTGAGGATGCAGACTGGGGCTACACCTTC; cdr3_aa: CASSEDADWGYTF
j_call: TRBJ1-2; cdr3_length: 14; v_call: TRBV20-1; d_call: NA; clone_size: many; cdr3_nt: TGCAGTGCTAGAGAGTCGACAGCCCTCTATGGCTACACCTTC; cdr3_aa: CSARESTALYGYTF
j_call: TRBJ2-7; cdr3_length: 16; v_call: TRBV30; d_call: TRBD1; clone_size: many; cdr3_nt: TGTGCCTGGAGTCACGTCCGGAACAGGGGAGTCTACGAGCAGTACTTC; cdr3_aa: CAWSHVRNRGVYEQYF
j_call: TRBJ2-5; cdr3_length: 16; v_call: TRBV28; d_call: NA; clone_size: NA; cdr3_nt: TGTGCCAGCAGGCCTCCACAGGGTCCCCTCCAAGAGACCCAGTACTTC; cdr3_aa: CASRPPQGPLQETQYF
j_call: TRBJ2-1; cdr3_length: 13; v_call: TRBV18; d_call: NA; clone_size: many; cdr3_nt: TGTGCCAGCTCACCCCCCGGGAGCAATGAGCAGTTCTTC; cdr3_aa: CASSPPGSNEQFF
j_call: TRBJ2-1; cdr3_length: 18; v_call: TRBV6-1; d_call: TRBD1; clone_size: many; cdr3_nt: TGTGCCAGCAGCGGCGGTCGCTTTTCAGGGGGCGAGGAGCTGGAACAGTTCTTC; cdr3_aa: CASSGGRFSGGEELEQFF
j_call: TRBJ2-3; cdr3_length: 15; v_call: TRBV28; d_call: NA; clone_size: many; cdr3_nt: TGTGCCAGCAGTTTATTAAGGAAGAGCACAGATACGCAGTATTTT; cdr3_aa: CASSLLRKSTDTQYF
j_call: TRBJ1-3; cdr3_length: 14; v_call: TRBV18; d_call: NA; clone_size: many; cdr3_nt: TGTGCCAGCTCAGATCCTACCTCTGGAAACACCATATATTTT; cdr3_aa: CASSDPTSGNTIYF
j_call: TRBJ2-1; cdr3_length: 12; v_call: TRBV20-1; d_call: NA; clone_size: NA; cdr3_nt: TGCAGTGCTACGGACCACAACAATGAGCAGTTCTTC; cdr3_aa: CSATDHNNEQFF
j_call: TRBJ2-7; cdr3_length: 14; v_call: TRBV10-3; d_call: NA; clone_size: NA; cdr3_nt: TGTGCCAGCAGTCCCACGGGAGAGCCAGCCGAGCAGTACTTC; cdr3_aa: CASSPTGEPAEQYF
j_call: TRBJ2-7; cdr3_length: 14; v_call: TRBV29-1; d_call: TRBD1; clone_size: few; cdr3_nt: TGCAGCGTTGTTAGACAGGGTAGCTCCTACGAGCAGTACTTC; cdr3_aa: CSVVRQGSSYEQYF
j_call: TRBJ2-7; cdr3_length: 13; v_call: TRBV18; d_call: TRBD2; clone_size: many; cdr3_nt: TGTGCCAGCTCGATGGGGGGGGACTACGAGCAGTACTTC; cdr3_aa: CASSMGGDYEQYF
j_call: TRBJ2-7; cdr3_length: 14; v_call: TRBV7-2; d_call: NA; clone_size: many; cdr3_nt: TGTGCCAGCAGCCGCTCGACAGGTCGTCACGAGCAGTACTTC; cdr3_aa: CASSRSTGRHEQYF
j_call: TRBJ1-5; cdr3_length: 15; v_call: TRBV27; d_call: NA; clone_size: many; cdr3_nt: TGTGCCAGCAGTCCCTTCGGGGGTAGCAATCAGCCCCAGCATTTT; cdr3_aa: CASSPFGGSNQPQHF
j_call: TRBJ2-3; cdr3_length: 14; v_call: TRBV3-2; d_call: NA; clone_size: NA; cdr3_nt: TGTGCCAGCAGTCAAATAGCGGGCCCAGATACGCAGTATTTT; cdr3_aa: CASSQIAGPDTQYF
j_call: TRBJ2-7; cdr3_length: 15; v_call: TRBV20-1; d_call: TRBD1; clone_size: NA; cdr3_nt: TGCAGTGCGCAAATCCCGGGACAGGGCTCCTACGAGCAGTACTTC; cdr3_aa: CSAQIPGQGSYEQYF
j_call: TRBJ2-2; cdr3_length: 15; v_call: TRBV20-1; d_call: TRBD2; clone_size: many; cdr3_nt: TGCAGTGCCAAACTAGCGGGAGGCCGTGGCGGGGAGCTGTTTTTT; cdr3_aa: CSAKLAGGRGGELFF
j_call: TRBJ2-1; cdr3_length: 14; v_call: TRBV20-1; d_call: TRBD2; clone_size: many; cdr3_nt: TGCAGTGCCGACTTGGCGGGAGACGTGGTTGAGCAGTTCTTC; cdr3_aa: CSADLAGDVVEQFF
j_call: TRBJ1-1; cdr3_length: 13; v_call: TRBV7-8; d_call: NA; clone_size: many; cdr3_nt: TGTGCCAGCAGCCCCGAGAGAAACACTGAAGCTTTCTTT; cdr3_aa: CASSPERNTEAFF
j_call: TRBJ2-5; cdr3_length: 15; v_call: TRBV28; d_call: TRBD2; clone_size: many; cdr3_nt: TGTGCCAGCAGTTTTTCCGCTAGCGGGAGTGGGACCCAGTACTTC; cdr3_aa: CASSFSASGSGTQYF
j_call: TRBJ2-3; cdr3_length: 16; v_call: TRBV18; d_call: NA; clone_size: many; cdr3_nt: TGTGCCAGCTCACCACAGAGGCAGGTCGTCGGAGATACGCAGTATTTT; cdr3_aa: CASSPQRQVVGDTQYF
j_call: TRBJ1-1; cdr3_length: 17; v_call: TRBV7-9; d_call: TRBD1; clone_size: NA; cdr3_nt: TGTGCCAGCAGCCCACGGCCAGGCCGGGACAGAAACACTGAAGCTTTCTTT; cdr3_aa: CASSPRPGRDRNTEAFF